The entry below describes one T cell receptor beta chain. A much larger clone lies a single base off, so this may be a read error. J gave up 7 bases and V 8 bases, and 16 bases lay outside the gene matches. The CDR3 has 15 amino acids. Germline V gene data show CDR1 as MRHNA and CDR2 as SNTAGT. The sample comes from a study of blood T cells in healthy people across ages. A J-beta primer mix and a sample-barcoded 5' primer were used in a second PCR of roughly 7 to 12 cycles. One entry per CDR3 protein, called by TCRdb with MiXCR from the 5' RACE reads. The sample carries approximately 700,000 distinct CDR3 sequences, 32% recorded once.

The J gene is TRBJ2-7, the V gene TRBV6-4; 8 nucleotides match TRBD2. The sequence was obtained from a woman older than 75 in good health. Specimen: blood. Written as DNA, the CDR3 is TGTGCCAGCCGCGTCGAAGCGGGAGCCGGTAATGAGCAGTACTTC. The encoded protein is CASRVEAGAGNEQYF.